The present TCR beta chain was sequenced within a study of cytomegalovirus exposure and HLA in healthy donors. Study conclusions and caveats: An Asian-associated ancestry cluster reportedly showed fewer N-insertions than the roughly 670-donor mean in a later analysis. Follow-up analysis later connected one missense variant in DCLRE1C with trimming of TCR beta V- and J-genes. According to an earlier analysis, most TCR beta V segments yielded productive rearrangements about 87% or about 30% of the time.

CDR3 length equals 14 residues. Germline values: CDR1 MNHEY, CDR2 SVGAGI. The V end was cut by 4 bases, the J end by 0 bases, with 10 bases between. Both 60 Vbeta primers and 13 Jbeta primers went into the PCR. Produced via immunoSEQ multiplex PCR; TCRdb's table is partial and in-frame only. In the table there are approximately 130,000 clones, 65% to 85% of which are singletons. Concerning this clone itself: What it recognizes is unknown.

The sequence came from a man aged 45 to 65 in good health and CMV-seronegative. The sample taken for sequencing was PBMCs. The gene calls are TRBV6-5 and TRBJ2-7, with TRBD1 as a possible D gene (6 bases). CDR3 DNA: TGTGCCAGCAGTTTCCTGACAGGCTCCTACGAGCAGTACTTC. Protein: CASSFLTGSYEQYF.